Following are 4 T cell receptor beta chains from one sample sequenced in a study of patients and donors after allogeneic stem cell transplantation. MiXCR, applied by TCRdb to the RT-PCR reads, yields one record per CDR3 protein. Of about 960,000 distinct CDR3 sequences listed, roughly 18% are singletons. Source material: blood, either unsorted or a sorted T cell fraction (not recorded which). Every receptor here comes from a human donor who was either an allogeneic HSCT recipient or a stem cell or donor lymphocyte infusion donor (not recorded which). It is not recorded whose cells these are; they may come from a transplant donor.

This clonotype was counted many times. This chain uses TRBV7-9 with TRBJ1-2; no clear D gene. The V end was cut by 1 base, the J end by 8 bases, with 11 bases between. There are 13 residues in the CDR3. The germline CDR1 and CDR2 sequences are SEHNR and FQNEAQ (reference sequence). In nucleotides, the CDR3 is TGTGCCAGCAGCTTAGGATTCACCCAGGGCTACACCTTC. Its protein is CASSLGFTQGYTF.

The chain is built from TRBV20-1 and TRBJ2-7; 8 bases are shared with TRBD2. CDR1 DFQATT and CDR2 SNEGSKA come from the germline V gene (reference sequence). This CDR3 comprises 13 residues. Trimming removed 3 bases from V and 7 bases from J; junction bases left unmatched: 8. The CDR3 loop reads CSASVPGGLEQYF. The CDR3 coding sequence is TGCAGTGCTAGTGTTCCGGGGGGGCTTGAGCAGTACTTC.

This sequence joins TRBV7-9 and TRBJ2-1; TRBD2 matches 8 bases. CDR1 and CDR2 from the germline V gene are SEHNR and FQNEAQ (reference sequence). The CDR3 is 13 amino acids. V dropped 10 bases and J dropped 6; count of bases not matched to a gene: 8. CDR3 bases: TGTGCCACAAGACTAGCGCTAGTCAATGAGCAGTTCTTC. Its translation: CATRLALVNEQFF.

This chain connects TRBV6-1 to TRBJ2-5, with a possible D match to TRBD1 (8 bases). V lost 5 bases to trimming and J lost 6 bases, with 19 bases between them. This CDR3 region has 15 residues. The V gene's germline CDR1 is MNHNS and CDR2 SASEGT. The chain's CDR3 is CASSPGGTGIKTQYF. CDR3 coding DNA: TGTGCCAGCAGTCCCGGGGGGACAGGCATAAAGACCCAGTACTTC.